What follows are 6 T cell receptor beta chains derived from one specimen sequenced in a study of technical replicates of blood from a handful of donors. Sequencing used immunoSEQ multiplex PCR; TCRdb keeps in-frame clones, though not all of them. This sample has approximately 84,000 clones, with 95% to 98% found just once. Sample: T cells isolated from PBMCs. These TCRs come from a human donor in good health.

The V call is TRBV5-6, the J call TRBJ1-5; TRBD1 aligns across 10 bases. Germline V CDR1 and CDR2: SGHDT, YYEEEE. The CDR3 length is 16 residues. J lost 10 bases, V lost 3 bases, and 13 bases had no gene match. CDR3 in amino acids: CASSSRDRGPFFPQHF. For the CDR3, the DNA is TGTGCCAGCAGCTCGCGGGACAGGGGCCCTTTCTTCCCCCAGCATTTT.

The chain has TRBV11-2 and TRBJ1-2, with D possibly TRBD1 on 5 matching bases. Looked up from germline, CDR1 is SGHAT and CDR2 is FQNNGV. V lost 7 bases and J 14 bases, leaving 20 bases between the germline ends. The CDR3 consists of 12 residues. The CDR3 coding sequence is TGTGCCAGCATCGGGGGGGTTCAAGGGTGGACCTTC. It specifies CASIGGVQGWTF.

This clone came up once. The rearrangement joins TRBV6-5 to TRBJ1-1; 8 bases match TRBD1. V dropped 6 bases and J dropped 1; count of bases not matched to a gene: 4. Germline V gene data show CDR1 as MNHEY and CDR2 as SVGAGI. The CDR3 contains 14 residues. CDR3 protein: CASRLGQGNTEAFF. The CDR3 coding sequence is TGTGCCAGCAGGCTTGGACAGGGGAACACTGAAGCTTTCTTT.

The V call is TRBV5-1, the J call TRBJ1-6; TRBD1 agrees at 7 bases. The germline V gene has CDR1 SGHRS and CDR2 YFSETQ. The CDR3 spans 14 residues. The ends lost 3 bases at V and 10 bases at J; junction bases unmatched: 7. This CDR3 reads CASSYEGAQSPLHF. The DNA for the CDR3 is TGCGCCAGCAGCTATGAGGGGGCGCAATCACCCCTCCACTTT.

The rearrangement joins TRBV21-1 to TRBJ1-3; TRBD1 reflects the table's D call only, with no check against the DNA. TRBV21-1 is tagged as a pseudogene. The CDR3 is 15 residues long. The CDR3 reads CASGSYRGSGNTIYF. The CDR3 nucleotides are TGTGCCAGCGGGTCATATAGGGGGTCAGGAAACACCATATATTTT.

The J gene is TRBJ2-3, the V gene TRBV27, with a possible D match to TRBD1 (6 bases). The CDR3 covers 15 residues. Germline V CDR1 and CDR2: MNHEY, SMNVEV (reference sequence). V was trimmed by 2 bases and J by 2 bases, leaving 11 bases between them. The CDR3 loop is CASSLLDRFTDTQYF. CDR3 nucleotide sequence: TGTGCCAGCAGTTTACTGGACAGATTCACAGATACGCAGTATTTT.